This TCR beta chain was profiled in a study of control samples from healthy donors and cancer patients. The length of the CDR3 is 15 residues. The germline CDR1 and CDR2 sequences are KGHSH and LQKENI. The V gene lost 8 bases and the J gene lost 0 bases, with 11 bases spanning the gap. Generated by immunoSEQ multiplex PCR, the TCRdb table keeps only in-frame clones and is missing some. Among 350,000 to 450,000 clones listed, 75% to 95% were seen once. Input material: PBMCs. The rearrangement links TRBV18 to TRBJ1-6; D not resolved. The clonotype was recovered from a man in his forties with head and neck cancer. The DNA for the CDR3 is TGTGCCAGCGTAGGTGGCAACTCCTATAATTCACCCCTCCACTTT. Translated: CASVGGNSYNSPLHF.